The 9 T cell receptor beta chains below come from one sample, sequenced in a study of response to subunit inactivated influenza vaccine. TCRdb passed the RT-PCR reads through MiXCR, listing each CDR3 protein once. The sample holds about 500,000 distinct CDR3 sequences; approximately 15% are singletons and the top ten take over 2.5%. Sequenced here: CD4+ T cells sorted from PBMCs, sampled roughly 24 months after vaccination. The source is a man aged 45 to 70 who received an inactivated influenza vaccine.

This clonotype showed up many times. V gene TRBV12-3 or TRBV12-4 combines with J gene TRBJ2-5, with D unresolved. Trimming took 3 bases from V and 0 from J, leaving 5 bases between them. The CDR3 spans 13 residues. Written as DNA, the CDR3 is TGTGCCAGCAGTTTGGGATACCAAGAGACCCAGTACTTC. Protein product: CASSLGYQETQYF.

V usage is TRBV10-3 and J usage is TRBJ2-2; 11 bases fit TRBD2. The germline CDR1 and CDR2 sequences are ENHRY and SYGVKD. This CDR3 has 15 residues. V was pared by 7 bases and J by 1 base, with 2 bases of the junction left unmatched. The CDR3 DNA reads TGTGCCATCACTACTAGCGGGAGGAACACCGGGGAGCTGTTTTTT. It translates to CAITTSGRNTGELFF.

In this sample, this clonotype turned up many times. The rearrangement joins TRBV20-1 to TRBJ2-3; D ambiguous. The CDR3 consists of 11 residues. Germline CDR1 and CDR2: DFQATT and SNEGSKA (reference sequence). Trimming took off 6 bases at V and 2 bases at J, with 6 bases between the two ends. The chain's CDR3 is CSARLTDTQYF. CDR3 DNA: TGCAGTGCCAGGCTCACAGATACGCAGTATTTT.

The genes are TRBV10-3 and TRBJ1-2; D remains ambiguous. The V gene's germline CDR1 is ENHRY and CDR2 SYGVKD. CDR3 length equals 14 residues. V was cut by 10 bases and J by 0 bases, with 15 bases left in between. The CDR3 DNA sequence: TGTGCCACCAACTATGAGGCGGCTAACTATGGCTACACCTTC. Translating it yields CATNYEAANYGYTF.

This clonotype has more than one count but fewer than ten. This rearrangement joins TRBV6-6 to TRBJ2-7, with D perhaps matching TRBD2 (7 bases). The V end lost 2 bases, the J end lost 7 bases, and 12 bases lay between the germline ends. The CDR3 totals 13 residues. Per the germline V gene, CDR1 is MNHNY and CDR2 is SVGAGI (reference sequence). The DNA for the CDR3 is TGTGCCAGCAGTTACGGGGGGGCAGGGGAGCAGTACTTC. This sequence encodes CASSYGGAGEQYF.

This rearrangement joins TRBV20-1 to TRBJ2-5; D might be TRBD2 (6 bases). V was cut by 6 bases and J by 5 bases, with 10 bases left in between. The CDR3 runs 11 residues. CDR1 and CDR2 (germline): DFQATT, SNEGSKA (reference sequence). CDR3 DNA: TGCAGTGCAGCGGGTCGGGAGACCCAGTACTTC. Encoded protein: CSAAGRETQYF.

This clonotype turned up a few times. The chain employs TRBV5-1 and TRBJ2-3; 9 nucleotides agree with TRBD2. Germline V gene data show CDR1 as SGHRS and CDR2 as YFSETQ. The CDR3 is made up of 13 amino acids. CDR3 sequence reads: CATAGGLTDTQYF. DNA for the CDR3: TGCGCTACAGCGGGGGGCTTAACAGATACGCAGTATTTT.

Only a few counts were recorded for this clonotype. The chain joins TRBV5-1 to TRBJ2-1; 9 bases are shared with TRBD1. V trimming: 1 base; J trimming: 2 bases; junction bases outside the gene matches: 4. There are 16 residues in the CDR3. CDR1 and CDR2 from the germline V gene are SGHRS and YFSETQ. CDR3 in amino acids: CASSLTGQGTYNEQFF. CDR3 DNA: TGCGCCAGCAGCTTGACAGGACAGGGGACCTACAATGAGCAGTTCTTC.

This clonotype was observed a handful of times. The chain is built from TRBV9 and TRBJ2-2; 11 positions match TRBD2. V dropped 3 bases and J dropped 4; count of bases not matched to a gene: 8. This CDR3 is built from 17 residues. Germline loops: CDR1 SGDLS, CDR2 YYNGEE. CDR3 nucleotides: TGTGCCAGCAGCGCGAGACCGGGACTAGCGGTCACCGGGGAGCTGTTTTTT. Translating it yields CASSARPGLAVTGELFF.